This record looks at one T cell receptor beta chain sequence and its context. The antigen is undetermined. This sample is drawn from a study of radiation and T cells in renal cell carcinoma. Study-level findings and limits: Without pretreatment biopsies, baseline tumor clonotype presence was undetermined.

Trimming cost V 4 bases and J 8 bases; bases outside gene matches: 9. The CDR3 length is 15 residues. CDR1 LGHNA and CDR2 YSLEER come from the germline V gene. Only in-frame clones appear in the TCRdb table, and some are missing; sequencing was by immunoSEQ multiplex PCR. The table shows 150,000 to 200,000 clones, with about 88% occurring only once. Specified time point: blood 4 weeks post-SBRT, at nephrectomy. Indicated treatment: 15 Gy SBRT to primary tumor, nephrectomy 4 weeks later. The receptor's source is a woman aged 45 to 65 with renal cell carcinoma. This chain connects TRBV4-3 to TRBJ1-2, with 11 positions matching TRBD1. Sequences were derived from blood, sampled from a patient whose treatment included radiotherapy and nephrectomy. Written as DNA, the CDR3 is TGCGCCAGCAGCCGTACCGGGACAGGGGGGGAAGGCTACACCTTC. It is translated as CASSRTGTGGEGYTF.